This T cell receptor (beta chain) derives from a study of blood T cell repertoires in COVID-19. Turning to the study itself: Acute-phase and convalescent COVID-19 samples originated in the United States, Italy and Spain.

This CDR3 region has 15 residues. The V segment lost 6 bases and the J segment 5 bases; nucleotides outside the gene matches: 8. Germline assignment: CDR1 MNHEY and CDR2 SMNVEV (reference sequence). Profiling relied on immunoSEQ multiplex PCR, and the TCRdb table lists in-frame clones only, not all of them. The table has approximately 250,000 clones, 70% to 90% seen once. The chain carries TRBV27 and TRBJ2-2; 8 bases map to TRBD1. The specimen was peripheral blood. The sequence derives from a woman aged 55-69 years with active or convalescent COVID-19. The DNA of the CDR3 is TGTGCCAGCAGGGCTTTACAGGGGGAGACCGGGGAGCTGTTTTTT. Its translation is CASRALQGETGELFF.